What follows describes a single T cell receptor (beta chain). The target antigen is unknown. These data belong to a study of PD-1 blockade in classical Hodgkin lymphoma. Whole-study context: Nivolumab was given intravenously to patients at 3 mg/kg every 2 weeks.

Study-wide results and limits: Some patients began nivolumab under 1 year after ASCT. These patients were excluded from later analyses. It was CD4+ TCR diversity, not CD8+, that rose significantly by C4D1.

Produced via immunoSEQ multiplex PCR; TCRdb's table is partial and in-frame only. The repertoire consists of 100,000 or so clones, with around nine tenths occurring once and the leading ten covering under 7.5%. This CDR3 region has 14 residues. Trimming removed 5 bases from V and 0 bases from J, with 11 bases in between. The V gene's germline CDR1 is SEHNR and CDR2 FQNEAQ (reference sequence). Every one of the patients relapsed after autologous stem cell transplantation (brentuximab vedotin exposure was variable). Complete response, partial response or progressive disease was each patient's best response.

The sequencing here drew on peripheral blood mononuclear cells (PBMCs), taken before the second cycle of nivolumab. This rearrangement joins TRBV7-9 to TRBJ2-7, with a weak D call TRBD1 (6 bases). The sequence was obtained from a human donor with classical Hodgkin lymphoma. The CDR3 DNA follows: TGTGCCAGCAGCGCCAGGGGCTTCTCCTACGAGCAGTACTTC. Residues: CASSARGFSYEQYF.